This TCR beta chain originates from a study of identifying expanded T cells in peripheral blood. The junction had 5 bases not matched to a gene; V was cut back by 0 bases and J by 5 bases. The V gene's germline CDR1 is SGHVS and CDR2 FQNEAQ. The CDR3 has 16 amino acids. Assay: immunoSEQ multiplex PCR; the TCRdb copy retains only in-frame clones and omits some. Altogether 97,000 or so clones are present, more than 70% being singletons, with the ten largest covering 13% to 15%. The sequence was obtained from a person aged 18 to 70 in good health. The V and J genes are TRBV7-8 and TRBJ2-2; 8 bases map to TRBD2. Sample: blood. For the CDR3, the DNA is TGTGCCAGCAGCTTAGCCAGCGGGAGAGGTACCGGGGAGCTGTTTTTT. Translating it yields CASSLASGRGTGELFF.